Below, 28 T cell receptor beta chains from the same sample are listed, as sequenced in a study of identical twins. TCRdb re-called the 5' RACE reads with MiXCR, one entry per CDR3 protein. The sample consists of 1.5 million or so distinct CDR3 sequences, around a third of them appearing once. Sequenced input: cord blood. These receptors came from a newborn girl in good health.

This chain uses TRBV6-1 with TRBJ1-1; no firm D call. Germline loops: CDR1 MNHNS, CDR2 SASEGT. There are 13 residues in the CDR3. The V end lost 1 base, the J end lost 9 bases, and 12 bases lay between the germline ends. CDR3 in amino acids: CASSEGGVSKAFF. CDR3 nucleotides: TGTGCCAGCAGTGAAGGCGGGGTTTCGAAAGCTTTCTTT.

V is TRBV4-1 and J is TRBJ2-1; D remains unclear. Germline CDR1 is MGHRA and CDR2 is YSYEKL. V was pared by 2 bases and J by 0 bases, with 11 bases between. The CDR3 length is 16 residues. CDR3 loop: CASSQFPKSSYNEQFF. The CDR3 nucleotides read TGCGCCAGCAGCCAATTTCCGAAGAGCTCCTACAATGAGCAGTTCTTC.

The V call is TRBV5-1, the J call TRBJ2-1; D ambiguous. Germline V gene lookup returns CDR1 SGHRS and CDR2 YFSETQ. The V end lost 0 bases, the J end lost 3 bases, and 7 bases lay between the germline ends. This CDR3 has 14 residues. CDR3 in amino acids: CASSLEEGYNEQFF. In DNA form, the CDR3 reads TGCGCCAGCAGCTTGGAAGAAGGCTACAATGAGCAGTTCTTC.

This clonotype has more than one count but fewer than ten. The chain combines TRBV9 with TRBJ2-5; TRBD2 matches at 7 bases. From germline, CDR1 is SGDLS and CDR2 YYNGEE. Trimming removed 5 bases from V and 3 bases from J; junction bases left unmatched: 7. There are 14 residues in the CDR3. The CDR3 DNA is TGTGCCAGCAGTCGGGGGGAGATCGAAGAGACCCAGTACTTC. Translated, it gives CASSRGEIEETQYF.

This chain joins TRBV11-2 and TRBJ2-7, with no clear D. This CDR3 comprises 12 residues. V lost 5 bases to trimming and J lost 9 bases, with 14 bases between them. Per germline, CDR1 SGHAT and CDR2 FQNNGV. The CDR3 coding sequence is TGTGCCAGCAGCCTTAGCCCGGTTGGGCAGTACTTC. Protein: CASSLSPVGQYF.

The chain has TRBV6-6 and TRBJ1-2; D is perhaps TRBD1 (5 bases). This CDR3 has 16 residues. Per the germline V gene, CDR1 is MNHNY and CDR2 is SVGAGI (reference sequence). V lost 7 bases and J lost 5, with 23 bases in between. CDR3 loop: CASTQIMTVSGYGYTF. The CDR3 coding sequence is TGTGCCAGCACCCAGATAATGACAGTCTCCGGTTATGGCTACACCTTC.

The chain couples TRBV11-2 to TRBJ2-7; D is perhaps TRBD1 (5 bases). Germline CDR1 reads SGHAT; CDR2 reads FQNNGV. V was shortened by 5 bases and J by 2 bases, with 13 bases between the two germline ends. This CDR3 contains 14 residues. Here the CDR3 DNA reads TGTGCCAGCAGCCGACAGAGAGTAGCCTACGAGCAGTACTTC. Translation gives CASSRQRVAYEQYF.

The chain links TRBV5-1 to TRBJ2-3, with D maybe TRBD2 (6 bases). Germline CDR1 reads SGHRS; CDR2 reads YFSETQ. V gave up 6 bases and J gave up 8 bases, with 25 bases separating them. This CDR3 comprises 16 residues. The CDR3 sequence: CASKPTTGTRVGTQYF. The CDR3 DNA is TGCGCCAGCAAACCAACGACCGGGACTCGAGTGGGTACGCAGTATTTT.

The genes are TRBV20-1 and TRBJ1-1; TRBD1 matches at 11 bases. The CDR3 has 15 residues. The germline gives CDR1 DFQATT, CDR2 SNEGSKA (reference sequence). The V segment lost 0 bases and the J segment 6 bases; nucleotides outside the gene matches: 6. The CDR3 region has the DNA TGCAGTGCTAGAGATCGAGGGACAGGGGGGGCTGAAGCTTTCTTT. Translation: CSARDRGTGGAEAFF.

Remarks on this clonotype: The junction differs from germline at one of its ends, possibly a read error. The genes are TRBV7-9 and TRBJ2-1; D may be TRBD1 (6 bases). CDR1 SEHNR and CDR2 FQNEAQ come from the germline V gene (reference sequence). The CDR3 totals 14 residues. Here the CDR3 reads CASTPGHSYDEQFF. The DNA for the CDR3 is TGTGCCAGCACCCCGGGACACTCCTACGATGAGCAGTTCTTC.

The gene calls are TRBV2 and TRBJ2-1, with TRBD1 matching over 9 bases. Germline CDR1 and CDR2: SNHLY and FYNNEI. This CDR3 has 13 amino acids. The junction had 12 bases not matched to a gene; V was cut back by 7 bases and J by 14 bases. The CDR3 DNA is TGTGCCAGCACCAACACAGGGGGCGCCGAGAAGTTCTTC. Amino acid sequence: CASTNTGGAEKFF.

There are a few counts of this clonotype. Its ends do not fully match the called genes, so a read error is possible. The rearrangement joins TRBV15 to TRBJ2-1; D is unclear. CDR3 length equals 17 residues. Per germline, CDR1 LNHNV and CDR2 YYDKDF (reference sequence). The CDR3: CATSRDLARTDYNGQFF. CDR3 bases: TGTGCCACCAGCAGAGATCTGGCGAGAACAGATTACAATGGGCAGTTCTTC.

The rearrangement joins TRBV6-1 to TRBJ1-2; D is undetermined. Trimming stripped 2 bases from V and 4 bases from J, with 17 bases between. Germline V CDR1 and CDR2: MNHNS, SASEGT. This CDR3 region has 16 residues. CDR3 amino acids: CASSELHPHLPYGYTF. DNA of the CDR3: TGTGCCAGCAGTGAACTTCATCCGCACCTCCCCTATGGCTACACCTTC.

This clonotype was counted ten times or more. The V and J genes are TRBV29-1 and TRBJ2-7; possible D gene TRBD1, 5 bases. The V gene's germline CDR1 is SQVTM and CDR2 ANQGSEA. The CDR3 covers 13 residues. Trimming pared 0 bases from V and 4 bases from J, leaving 10 bases between. In DNA form, the CDR3 reads TGCAGCGTTGAAGACCCGGACAAGTACGAGCAGTACTTC. Protein: CSVEDPDKYEQYF.

The chain couples TRBV10-2 to TRBJ1-2; 7 bases map to TRBD1. There are 16 residues in the CDR3. V lost 1 base and J lost 2; bases outside the gene matches: 7. Germline V gene sequence: CDR1 WSHSY, CDR2 SAAADI. CDR3: CASSEWGQKQNYGYTF. In DNA, the CDR3 is TGCGCCAGCAGTGAGTGGGGACAGAAGCAAAACTATGGCTACACCTTC.

In its sample, this clonotype was seen a few times. The chain recombines TRBV5-1 with TRBJ2-4; D call uncertain. TRBJ2-5 matches the DNA end more closely, so the J call is doubtful. The CDR3 contains 16 residues. CDR1 and CDR2 from the germline V gene are SGHRS and YFSETQ. This CDR3 reads CASSLDLAGRQETQYF. CDR3 in DNA: TGCGCCAGCAGCTTGGATTTGGCAGGCCGCCAAGAGACCCAGTACTTC.

This clonotype was seen only a few times. The rearrangement uses TRBV4-2 and TRBJ2-1; 9 bases match TRBD2. This CDR3 is 18 amino acids long. V dropped 1 base and J dropped 10; count of bases not matched to a gene: 17. Germline CDR1 is LGHNA and CDR2 is YNFKEQ. The CDR3 is CASSQVGLAGPTIKEQFF. The DNA of the CDR3 is TGTGCCAGCAGCCAAGTGGGTCTAGCGGGACCTACAATTAAGGAGCAGTTCTTC.

In its sample, this clonotype was seen a few times. The chain has TRBV20-1 and TRBJ2-7, with D unclear. CDR3 size: 15 residues. The germline V gene encodes CDR1 DFQATT and CDR2 SNEGSKA (reference sequence). The V and J ends lost 0 bases and 4 bases respectively, with 16 bases between them. CDR3 loop: CSAREPFSSGYEQYF. CDR3 in DNA: TGCAGTGCTAGAGAGCCTTTTAGCAGTGGTTACGAGCAGTACTTC.

This clonotype was counted a few times. The chain recombines TRBV20-1 with TRBJ2-1; D perhaps matches TRBD2 (6 bases). The CDR3 has 14 residues. V shed 4 bases and J shed 3 bases, with 13 bases lying between them. Germline CDR1 reads DFQATT; CDR2 reads SNEGSKA (reference sequence). The CDR3 is CSAMGGIGYNEQFF. CDR3 nucleotide sequence: TGCAGTGCTATGGGGGGAATTGGCTACAATGAGCAGTTCTTC.

In its sample, this clonotype was seen a few times. The rearrangement joins TRBV27 to TRBJ1-2; 10 bases map to TRBD1. V lost 6 bases and J lost 4; bases outside the gene matches: 11. The CDR3 has 16 amino acids. Germline V gene lookup returns CDR1 MNHEY and CDR2 SMNVEV (reference sequence). The CDR3 bases are TGTGCCAGCAGCCGGGACAGGGGCCCCATAGGCTATGGCTACACCTTC. It specifies CASSRDRGPIGYGYTF.

V is TRBV7-8 and J is TRBJ2-1; D unresolved. The CDR3 extends over 12 amino acids. V lost 1 base to trimming and J lost 15 bases, with 13 bases between them. CDR1 and CDR2 from the germline V gene are SGHVS and FQNEAQ. In DNA, the CDR3 is TGTGCCAGCAGCTTAGGGCACGGGTTCGCGTTCTTC. This translates into CASSLGHGFAFF.

This chain uses TRBV4-1 with TRBJ1-1; maybe TRBD1 (6 bases). Germline CDR1 and CDR2: MGHRA and YSYEKL. This CDR3 has 15 amino acids. Trimming stripped 0 bases from V and 4 bases from J, with 12 bases between. CDR3 sequence: CASSQEQGWITEAFF. In DNA form, the CDR3 reads TGCGCCAGCAGCCAAGAACAGGGATGGATCACTGAAGCTTTCTTT.

The chain has TRBV14 and TRBJ2-5; D is possibly TRBD2 (6 bases). The J call could be wrong; TRBJ2-7 is a better fit for the DNA end. CDR1 and CDR2 (germline): SGHDN, FVKESK. This CDR3 is built from 16 residues. DNA for the CDR3: TGTGCCAGCAGCCAACGCTCGGGGGTAGAGCTTAACGAGCAGTACTTC. Its protein product is CASSQRSGVELNEQYF.

The chain carries TRBV2 and TRBJ1-2; no clear D gene. The CDR3 length is 15 residues. CDR1 is SNHLY and CDR2 is FYNNEI in the germline V gene. Trimming cost V 3 bases and J 4 bases, with 15 bases left between them. For the CDR3, the DNA is TGTGCCAGCAGTGAGGCCTGGACTCGCCTCTATGGCTACACCTTC. Encoded protein: CASSEAWTRLYGYTF.

The chain employs TRBV20-1 and TRBJ1-5, with 7 bases identical to TRBD1. The CDR3 is 16 amino acids. The V and J ends lost 0 bases and 0 bases, in that order; junction bases with no gene match: 5. Germline-derived CDR1 and CDR2 are DFQATT and SNEGSKA (reference sequence). DNA of the CDR3: TGCAGTGCTAGAGATCCTTACAGGGGTAGCAATCAGCCCCAGCATTTT. Amino acid sequence: CSARDPYRGSNQPQHF.

This clonotype was picked up a small number of times. The chain joins TRBV28 to TRBJ2-4; the match to TRBD2 covers 7 bases. Trimming cost V 8 bases and J 2 bases; bases outside gene matches: 6. The CDR3 extends over 14 amino acids. Per germline, CDR1 MDHEN and CDR2 SYDVKM. In DNA, the CDR3 is TGTGCCAGCGCGACGAGCGGGACCAAAAACATTCAGTACTTC. Residues: CASATSGTKNIQYF.

The J gene is TRBJ2-3, the V gene TRBV27; TRBD2 agrees at 9 bases. The V gene end was trimmed by 1 base and the J gene end by 5 bases; junction bases not matched to a gene: 10. This CDR3 region has 17 residues. Germline V CDR1 and CDR2: MNHEY, SMNVEV (reference sequence). The CDR3 bases are TGTGCCAGCAGTTTATTGCTCGGCGGGGGGGCCGAAGATACGCAGTATTTT. Protein product: CASSLLLGGGAEDTQYF.

The gene calls are TRBV24-1 and TRBJ2-1, with unresolved D. V lost 0 bases and J lost 2, with 7 bases in between. Germline V gene sequence: CDR1 KGHDR, CDR2 SFDVKD. The CDR3 is 15 residues long. In nucleotides, the CDR3 is TGTGCCACCAGTGATTTGCATCGGCCCTACAATGAGCAGTTCTTC. It encodes CATSDLHRPYNEQFF.